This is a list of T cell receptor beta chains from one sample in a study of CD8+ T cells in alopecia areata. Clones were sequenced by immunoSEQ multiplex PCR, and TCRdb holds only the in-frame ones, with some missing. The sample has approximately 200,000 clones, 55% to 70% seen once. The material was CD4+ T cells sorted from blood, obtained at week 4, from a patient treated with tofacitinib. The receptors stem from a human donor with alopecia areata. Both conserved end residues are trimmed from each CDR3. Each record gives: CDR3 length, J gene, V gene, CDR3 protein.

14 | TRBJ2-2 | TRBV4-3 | ASSQPSGHLTGELF
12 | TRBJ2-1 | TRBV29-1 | SVVGLSSYNEQF
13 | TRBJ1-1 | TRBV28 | ASSLGDSTIREAF
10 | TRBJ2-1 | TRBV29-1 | SGDKPYNEQF
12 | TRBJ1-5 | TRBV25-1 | ASSFPGPNQPQH
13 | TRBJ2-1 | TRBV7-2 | ASSYSADSYNEQF
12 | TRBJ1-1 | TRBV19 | ASSPPTGGTEAF
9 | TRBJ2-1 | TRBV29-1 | SVGGYTEQF
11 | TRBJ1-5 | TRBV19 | ASSFQKNQPQH
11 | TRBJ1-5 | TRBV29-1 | SVGTNRNQPQH
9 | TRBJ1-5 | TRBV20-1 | SARQSGPQH
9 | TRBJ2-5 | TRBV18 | ASSLTETQY
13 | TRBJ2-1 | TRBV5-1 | ASSLGSPSYNEQF
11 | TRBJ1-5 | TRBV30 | AWSRAGNQPQH
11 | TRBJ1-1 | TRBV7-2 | ASSLDRGGEAF
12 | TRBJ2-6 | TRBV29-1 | SVEGGPGANVLT
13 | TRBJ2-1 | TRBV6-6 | ASSYNPGGGNEQF
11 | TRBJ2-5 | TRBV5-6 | ASSLWGAETQY
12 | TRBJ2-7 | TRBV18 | ASSPLGGSYEQY
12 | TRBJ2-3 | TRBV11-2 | ASSFSEGTDTQY